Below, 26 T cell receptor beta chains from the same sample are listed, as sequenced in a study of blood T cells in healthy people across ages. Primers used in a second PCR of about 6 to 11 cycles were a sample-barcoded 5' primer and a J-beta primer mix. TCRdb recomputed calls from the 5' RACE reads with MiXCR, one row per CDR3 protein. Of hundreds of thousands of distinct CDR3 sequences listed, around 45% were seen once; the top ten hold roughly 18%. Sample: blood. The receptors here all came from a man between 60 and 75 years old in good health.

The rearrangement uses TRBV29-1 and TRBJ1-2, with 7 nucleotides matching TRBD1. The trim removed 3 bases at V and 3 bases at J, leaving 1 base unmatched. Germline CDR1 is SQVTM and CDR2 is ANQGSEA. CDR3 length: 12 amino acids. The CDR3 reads CSVDQGDYGYTF. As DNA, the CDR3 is TGCAGCGTTGACCAGGGGGACTATGGCTACACCTTC.

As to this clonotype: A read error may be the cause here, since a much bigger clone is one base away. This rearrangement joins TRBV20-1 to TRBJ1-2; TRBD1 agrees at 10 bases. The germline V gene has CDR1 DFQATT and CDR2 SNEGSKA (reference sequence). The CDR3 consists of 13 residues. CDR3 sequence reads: CGARPGQGSWYTF. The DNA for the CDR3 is TGCGGTGCTCGGCCGGGACAGGGGAGCTGGTACACCTTC.

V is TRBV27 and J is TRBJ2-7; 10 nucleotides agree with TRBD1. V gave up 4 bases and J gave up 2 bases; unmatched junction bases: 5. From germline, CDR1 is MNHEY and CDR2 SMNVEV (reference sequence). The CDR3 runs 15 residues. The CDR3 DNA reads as TGTGCCAGCAGTTCCCTTGGGACAGGGGCCTACGAGCAGTACTTC. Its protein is CASSSLGTGAYEQYF.

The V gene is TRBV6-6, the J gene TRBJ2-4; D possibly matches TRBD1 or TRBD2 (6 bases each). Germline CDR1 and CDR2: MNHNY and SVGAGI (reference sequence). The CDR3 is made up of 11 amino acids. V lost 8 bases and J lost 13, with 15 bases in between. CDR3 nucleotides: TGTGCCAGCGACGGGGGCCGCGGGCAGTACTTC. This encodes CASDGGRGQYF.

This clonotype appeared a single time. The CDR3 is CASSQRGTPNEKLFF. CDR3 DNA sequence: TGTGCCAGCAGTCAAAGAGGGACACCCAATGAAAAACTGTTTTTT. V is TRBV7-9 and J is TRBJ1-4, with a tentative D call TRBD1 (6 bases). The CDR3 is 15 amino acids. Germline V gives CDR1 SEHNR, CDR2 FQNEAQ (reference sequence). Trimming removed 6 bases from V and 5 bases from J, with 16 bases in between.

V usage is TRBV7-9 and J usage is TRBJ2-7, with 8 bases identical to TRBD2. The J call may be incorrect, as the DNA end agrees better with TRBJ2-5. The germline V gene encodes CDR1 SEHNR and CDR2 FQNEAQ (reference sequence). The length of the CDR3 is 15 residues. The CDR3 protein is CASSTWTSREETQYF. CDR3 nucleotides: TGTGCCAGCAGCACATGGACTAGCAGAGAAGAGACCCAGTACTTC.

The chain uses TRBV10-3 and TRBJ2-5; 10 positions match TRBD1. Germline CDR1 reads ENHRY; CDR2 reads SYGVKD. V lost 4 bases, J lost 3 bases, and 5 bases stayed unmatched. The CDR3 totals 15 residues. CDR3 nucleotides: TGTGCCATCAGTGGCCGGGACAGGGGAGAAGAGACCCAGTACTTC. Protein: CAISGRDRGEETQYF.

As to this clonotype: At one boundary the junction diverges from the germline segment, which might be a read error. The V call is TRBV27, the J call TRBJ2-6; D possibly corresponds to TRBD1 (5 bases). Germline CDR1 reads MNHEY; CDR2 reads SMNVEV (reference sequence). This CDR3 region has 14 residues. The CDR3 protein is CASSLSAGANVPTF. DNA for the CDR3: TGTGCCAGCAGTTTATCCGCTGGGGCCAACGTCCCGACTTTC.

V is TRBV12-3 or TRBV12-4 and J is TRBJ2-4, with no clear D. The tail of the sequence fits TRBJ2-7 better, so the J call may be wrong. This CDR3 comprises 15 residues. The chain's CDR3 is CASSLASPEIYEQYF. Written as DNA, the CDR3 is TGTGCCAGCAGTTTAGCGAGCCCGGAGATCTACGAGCAGTACTTC.

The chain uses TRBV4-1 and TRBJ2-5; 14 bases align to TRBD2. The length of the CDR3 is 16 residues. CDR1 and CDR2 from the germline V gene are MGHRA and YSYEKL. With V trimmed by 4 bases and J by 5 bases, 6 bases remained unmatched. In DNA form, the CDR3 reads TGCGCCAGCAGCCCGAGACTAGCGGGGGGGGATGAGACCCAGTACTTC. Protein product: CASSPRLAGGDETQYF.

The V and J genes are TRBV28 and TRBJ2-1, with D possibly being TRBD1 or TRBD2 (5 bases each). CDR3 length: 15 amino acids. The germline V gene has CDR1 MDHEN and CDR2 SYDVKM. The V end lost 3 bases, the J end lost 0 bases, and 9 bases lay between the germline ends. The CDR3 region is CASSFEGTSYNEQFF. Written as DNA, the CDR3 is TGTGCCAGCAGTTTCGAGGGGACCTCCTACAATGAGCAGTTCTTC. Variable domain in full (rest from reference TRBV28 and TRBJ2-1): DVKVTQSSRYLVKRTGEKVFLECVQDMDHENMFWYRQDPGLGLRLIYFSYDVKMKEKGDIPEGYSVSREKKERFSLILESASTNQTSMYLCASSFEGTSYNEQFFGPGTRLTVL.

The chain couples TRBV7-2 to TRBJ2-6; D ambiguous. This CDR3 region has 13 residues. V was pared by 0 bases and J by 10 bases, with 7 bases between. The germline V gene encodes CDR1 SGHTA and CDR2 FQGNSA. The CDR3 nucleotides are TGTGCCAGCAGCTTAGCGGGTGTTAACGTCCTGACTTTC. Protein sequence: CASSLAGVNVLTF.

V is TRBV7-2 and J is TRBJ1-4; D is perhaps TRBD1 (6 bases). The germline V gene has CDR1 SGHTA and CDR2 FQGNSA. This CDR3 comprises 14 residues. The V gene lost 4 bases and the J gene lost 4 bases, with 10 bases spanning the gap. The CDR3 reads CASSSDRFNEKLFF. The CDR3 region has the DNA TGTGCCAGCAGCTCCGACAGGTTTAATGAAAAACTGTTTTTT.

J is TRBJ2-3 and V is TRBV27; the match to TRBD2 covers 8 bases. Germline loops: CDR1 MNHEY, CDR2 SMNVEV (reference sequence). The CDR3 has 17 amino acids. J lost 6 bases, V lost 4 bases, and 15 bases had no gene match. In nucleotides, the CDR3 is TGTGCCAGCAGTTCTATCGCCATAGCGGGGATTTTGGATACGCAGTATTTT. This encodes CASSSIAIAGILDTQYF.

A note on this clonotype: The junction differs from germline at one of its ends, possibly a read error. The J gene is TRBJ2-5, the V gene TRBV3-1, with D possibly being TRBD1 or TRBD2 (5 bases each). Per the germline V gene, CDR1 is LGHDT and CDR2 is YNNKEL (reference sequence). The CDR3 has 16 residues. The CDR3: CAGSLVPGTAQETQYF. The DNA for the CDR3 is TGTGCCGGCAGCCTGGTACCGGGGACCGCCCAAGAGACCCAGTACTTC.

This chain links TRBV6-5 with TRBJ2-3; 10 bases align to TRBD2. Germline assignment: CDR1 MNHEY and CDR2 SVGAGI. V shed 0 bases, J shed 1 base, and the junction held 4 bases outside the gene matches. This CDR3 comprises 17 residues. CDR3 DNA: TGTGCCAGCAGTTACTCTGGCCTAGCGGGGGGCACAGATACGCAGTATTTT. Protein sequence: CASSYSGLAGGTDTQYF.

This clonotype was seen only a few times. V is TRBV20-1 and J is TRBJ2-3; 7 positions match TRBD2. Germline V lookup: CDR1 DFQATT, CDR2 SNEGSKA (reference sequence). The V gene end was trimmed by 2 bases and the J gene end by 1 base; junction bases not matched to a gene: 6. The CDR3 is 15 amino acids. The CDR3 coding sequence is TGCAGTGCTAGATGGGACTACCCCCGCACAGATACGCAGTATTTT. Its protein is CSARWDYPRTDTQYF.

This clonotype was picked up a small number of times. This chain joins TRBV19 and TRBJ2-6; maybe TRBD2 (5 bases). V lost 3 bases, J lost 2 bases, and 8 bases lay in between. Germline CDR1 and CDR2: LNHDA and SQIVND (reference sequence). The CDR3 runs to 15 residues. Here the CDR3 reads CASSISGAGANVLTF. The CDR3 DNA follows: TGTGCCAGTAGTATTTCCGGGGCTGGGGCCAACGTCCTGACTTTC.

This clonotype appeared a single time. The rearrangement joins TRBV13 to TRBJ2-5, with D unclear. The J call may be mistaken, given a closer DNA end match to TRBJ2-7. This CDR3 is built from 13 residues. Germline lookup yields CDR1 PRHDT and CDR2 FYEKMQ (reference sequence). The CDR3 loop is CASSFRRNYEQYF. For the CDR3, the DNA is TGTGCCAGCAGCTTTCGCCGAAACTACGAGCAGTACTTC.

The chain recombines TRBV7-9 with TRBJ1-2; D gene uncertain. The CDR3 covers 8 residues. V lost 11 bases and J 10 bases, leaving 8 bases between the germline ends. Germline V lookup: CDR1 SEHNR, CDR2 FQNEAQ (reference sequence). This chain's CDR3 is CAPLPYTF. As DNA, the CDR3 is TGTGCCCCTCTCCCCTACACCTTC.

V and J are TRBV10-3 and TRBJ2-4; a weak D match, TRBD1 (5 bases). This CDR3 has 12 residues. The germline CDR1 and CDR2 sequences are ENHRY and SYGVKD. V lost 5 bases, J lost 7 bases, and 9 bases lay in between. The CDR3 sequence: CAISTGTNIQYF. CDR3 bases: TGTGCCATCAGTACAGGAACCAACATTCAGTACTTC.

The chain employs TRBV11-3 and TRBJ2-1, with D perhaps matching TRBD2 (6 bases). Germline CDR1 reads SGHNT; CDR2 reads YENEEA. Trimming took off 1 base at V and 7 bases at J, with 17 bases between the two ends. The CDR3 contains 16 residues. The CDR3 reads CASSLVTGGGGNEQFF. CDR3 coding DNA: TGTGCCAGCAGCTTAGTCACAGGCGGTGGGGGGAATGAGCAGTTCTTC.

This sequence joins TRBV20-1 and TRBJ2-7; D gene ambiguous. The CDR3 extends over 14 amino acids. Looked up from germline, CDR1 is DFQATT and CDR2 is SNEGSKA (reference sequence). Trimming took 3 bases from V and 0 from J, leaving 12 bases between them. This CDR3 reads CSASRAANSYEQYF. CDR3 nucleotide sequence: TGCAGTGCTAGTAGGGCAGCCAACTCCTACGAGCAGTACTTC.

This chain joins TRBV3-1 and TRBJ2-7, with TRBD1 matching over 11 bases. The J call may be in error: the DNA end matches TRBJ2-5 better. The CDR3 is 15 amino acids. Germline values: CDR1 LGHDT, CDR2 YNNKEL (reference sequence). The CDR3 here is CASSQGTGGRETQYF. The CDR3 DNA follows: TGTGCCAGCAGCCAGGGGACAGGGGGTCGGGAGACCCAGTACTTC.

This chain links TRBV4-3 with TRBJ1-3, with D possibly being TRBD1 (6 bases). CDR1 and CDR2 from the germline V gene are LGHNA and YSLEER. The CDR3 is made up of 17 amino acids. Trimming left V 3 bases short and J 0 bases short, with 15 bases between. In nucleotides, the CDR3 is TGCGCCAGCAGCCACGGGACATCCGAACACTCTGGAAACACCATATATTTT. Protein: CASSHGTSEHSGNTIYF.

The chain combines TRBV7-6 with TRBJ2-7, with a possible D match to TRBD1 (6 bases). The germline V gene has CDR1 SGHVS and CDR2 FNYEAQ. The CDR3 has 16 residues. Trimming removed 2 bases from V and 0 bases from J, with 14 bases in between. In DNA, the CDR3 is TGTGCCAGCAGCTTATCAGGGGCCCCTATCTCCTACGAGCAGTACTTC. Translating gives CASSLSGAPISYEQYF. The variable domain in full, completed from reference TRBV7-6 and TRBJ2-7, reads GAGVSQSPRYKVTKRGQDVALRCDPISGHVSLYWYRQALGQGPEFLTYFNYEAQQDKSGLPNDRFSAERPEGSISTLTIQRTEQRDSAMYRCASSLSGAPISYEQYFGPGTRLTVT.